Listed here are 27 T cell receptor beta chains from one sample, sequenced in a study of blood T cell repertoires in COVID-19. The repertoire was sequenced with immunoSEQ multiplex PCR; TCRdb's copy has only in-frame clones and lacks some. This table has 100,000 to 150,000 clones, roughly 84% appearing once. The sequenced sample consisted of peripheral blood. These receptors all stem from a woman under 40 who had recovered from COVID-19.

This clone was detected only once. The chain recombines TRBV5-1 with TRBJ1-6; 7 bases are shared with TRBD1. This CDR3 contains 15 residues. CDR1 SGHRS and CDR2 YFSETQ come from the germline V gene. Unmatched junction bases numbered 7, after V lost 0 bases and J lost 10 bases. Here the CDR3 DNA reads TGCGCCAGCAGCTTGGATACAGGGGTGGGGTCACCCCTCCACTTT. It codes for CASSLDTGVGSPLHF.

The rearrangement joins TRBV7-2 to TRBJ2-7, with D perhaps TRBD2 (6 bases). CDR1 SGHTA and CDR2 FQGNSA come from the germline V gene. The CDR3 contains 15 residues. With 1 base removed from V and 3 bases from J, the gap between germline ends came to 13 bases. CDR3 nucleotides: TGTGCCAGCAGCTTAGATCCGGGACTCATCTACGAGCAGTACTTC. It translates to CASSLDPGLIYEQYF.

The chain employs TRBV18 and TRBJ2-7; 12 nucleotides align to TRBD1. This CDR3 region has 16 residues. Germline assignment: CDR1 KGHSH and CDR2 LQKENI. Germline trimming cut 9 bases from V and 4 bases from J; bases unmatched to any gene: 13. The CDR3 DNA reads TGTGCCAGTCTCAAAGATCGGGACAGGGGGCGGTACGAGCAGTACTTC. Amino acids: CASLKDRDRGRYEQYF.

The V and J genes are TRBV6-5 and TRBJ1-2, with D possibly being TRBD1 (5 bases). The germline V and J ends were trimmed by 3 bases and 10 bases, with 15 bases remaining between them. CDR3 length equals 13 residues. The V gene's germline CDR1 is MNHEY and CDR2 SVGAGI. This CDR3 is CASSYRADSHYTF. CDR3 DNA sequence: TGTGCCAGCAGTTATCGGGCAGACAGCCACTACACCTTC.

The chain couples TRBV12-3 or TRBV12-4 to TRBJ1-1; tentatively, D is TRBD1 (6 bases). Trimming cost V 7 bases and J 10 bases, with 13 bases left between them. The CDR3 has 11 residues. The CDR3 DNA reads TGTGCCAGCACCAATACAGGGACAGCTTTCTTT. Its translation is CASTNTGTAFF.

DNA for the CDR3: TGTGCCACCGGGGTAGATAGCGGGGGGGCGGCTACGCAGTATTTT. It is translated as CATGVDSGGAATQYF. The V call is TRBV15, the J call TRBJ2-3; 11 nucleotides match TRBD2. The CDR3 is 15 residues long. With V trimmed by 8 bases and J by 8 bases, 12 bases remained unmatched. Germline V gives CDR1 LNHNV, CDR2 YYDKDF (reference sequence).

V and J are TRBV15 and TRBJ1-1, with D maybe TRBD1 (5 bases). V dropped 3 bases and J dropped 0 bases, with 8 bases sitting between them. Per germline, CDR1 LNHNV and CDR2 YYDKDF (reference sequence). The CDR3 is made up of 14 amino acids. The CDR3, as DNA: TGTGCCACCAGCAGGGCGACAGTGAACACTGAAGCTTTCTTT. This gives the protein CATSRATVNTEAFF.

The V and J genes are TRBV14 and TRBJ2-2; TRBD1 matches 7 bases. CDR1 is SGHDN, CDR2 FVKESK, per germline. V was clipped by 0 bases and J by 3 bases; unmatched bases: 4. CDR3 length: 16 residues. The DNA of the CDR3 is TGTGCCAGCAGCCAAGACCGGGACAGACACACCGGGGAGCTGTTTTTT. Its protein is CASSQDRDRHTGELFF.

This CDR3 reads CASSFPPNRVAGANVLTF. As DNA, the CDR3 is TGTGCCAGCAGCTTCCCCCCAAACAGGGTGGCTGGGGCCAACGTCCTGACTTTC. The gene calls are TRBV11-2 and TRBJ2-6; tentatively, D is TRBD1 (6 bases). Trimming pared 3 bases from V and 2 bases from J, leaving 17 bases between. The CDR3 covers 18 residues. Germline V CDR1 and CDR2: SGHAT, FQNNGV.

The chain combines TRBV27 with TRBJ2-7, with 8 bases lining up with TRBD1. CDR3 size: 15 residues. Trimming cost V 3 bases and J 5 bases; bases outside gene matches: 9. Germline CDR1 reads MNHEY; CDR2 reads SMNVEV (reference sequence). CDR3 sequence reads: CASSFRGQGGDEQYF. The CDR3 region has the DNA TGTGCCAGCAGTTTCCGAGGACAGGGCGGAGACGAGCAGTACTTC.

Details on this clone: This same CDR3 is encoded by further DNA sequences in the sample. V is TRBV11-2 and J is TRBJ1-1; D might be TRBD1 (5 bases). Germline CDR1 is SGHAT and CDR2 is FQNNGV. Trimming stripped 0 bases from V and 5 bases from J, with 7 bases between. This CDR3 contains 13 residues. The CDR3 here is CASSLDRGTEAFF. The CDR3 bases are TGTGCCAGCAGCTTAGATCGGGGGACTGAAGCTTTCTTT.

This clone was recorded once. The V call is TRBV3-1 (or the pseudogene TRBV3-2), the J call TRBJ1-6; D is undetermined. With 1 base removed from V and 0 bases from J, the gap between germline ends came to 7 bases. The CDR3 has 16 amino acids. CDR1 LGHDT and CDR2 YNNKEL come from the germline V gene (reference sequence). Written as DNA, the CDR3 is TGTGCCAGCAGCCAAGGGTACAGCTCCTATAATTCACCCCTCCACTTT. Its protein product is CASSQGYSSYNSPLHF.

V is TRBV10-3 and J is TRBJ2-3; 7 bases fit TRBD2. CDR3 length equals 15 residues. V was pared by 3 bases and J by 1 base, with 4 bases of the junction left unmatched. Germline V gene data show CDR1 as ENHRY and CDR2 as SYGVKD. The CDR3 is CAISDGTTRTDTQYF. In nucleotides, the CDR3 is TGTGCCATCAGTGACGGGACTACCCGCACAGATACGCAGTATTTT.

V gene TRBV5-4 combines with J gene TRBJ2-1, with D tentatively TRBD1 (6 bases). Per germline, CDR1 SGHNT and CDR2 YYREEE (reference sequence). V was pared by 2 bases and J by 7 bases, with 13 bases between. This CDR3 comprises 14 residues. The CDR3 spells CASSFSSGANEQFF. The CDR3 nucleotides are TGTGCCAGCAGCTTCTCGTCAGGGGCGAATGAGCAGTTCTTC.

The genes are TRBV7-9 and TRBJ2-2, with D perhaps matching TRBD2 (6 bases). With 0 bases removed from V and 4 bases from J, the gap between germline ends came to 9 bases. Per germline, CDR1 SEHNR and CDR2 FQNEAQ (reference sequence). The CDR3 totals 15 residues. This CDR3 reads CASSLAGGATGELFF. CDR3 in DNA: TGTGCCAGCAGCTTAGCAGGAGGGGCCACCGGGGAGCTGTTTTTT.

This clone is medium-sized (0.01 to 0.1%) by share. CDR3 in DNA: TGTGCCAGCAGTTACGGGCACAGGGGATACAATCAGCCCCAGCATTTT. Its translation: CASSYGHRGYNQPQHF. The chain is built from TRBV6-6 and TRBJ1-5; the match to TRBD1 covers 7 bases. With V trimmed by 2 bases and J by 3 bases, 7 bases remained unmatched. CDR3 size: 16 residues. Germline V gene data show CDR1 as MNHNY and CDR2 as SVGAGI (reference sequence).

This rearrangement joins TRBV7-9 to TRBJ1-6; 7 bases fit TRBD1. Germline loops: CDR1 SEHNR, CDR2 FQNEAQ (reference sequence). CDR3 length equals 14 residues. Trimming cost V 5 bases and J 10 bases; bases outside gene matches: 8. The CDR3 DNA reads TGTGCCAGCAGCCCCCGACAGGGAGGCTCACCCCTCCACTTT. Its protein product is CASSPRQGGSPLHF.

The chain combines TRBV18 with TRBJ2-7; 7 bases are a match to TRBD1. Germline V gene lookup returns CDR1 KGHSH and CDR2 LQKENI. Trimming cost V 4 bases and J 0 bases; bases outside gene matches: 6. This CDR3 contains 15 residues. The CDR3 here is CASSLTGTDSYEQYF. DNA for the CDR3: TGTGCCAGCTCACTGACCGGGACAGACTCCTACGAGCAGTACTTC.

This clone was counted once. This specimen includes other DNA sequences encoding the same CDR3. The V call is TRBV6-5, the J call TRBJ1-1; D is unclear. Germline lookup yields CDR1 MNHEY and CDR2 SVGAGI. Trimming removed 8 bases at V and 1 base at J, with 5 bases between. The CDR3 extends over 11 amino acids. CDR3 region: CASHRNTEAFF. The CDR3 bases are TGTGCCAGCCATAGGAACACTGAAGCTTTCTTT.

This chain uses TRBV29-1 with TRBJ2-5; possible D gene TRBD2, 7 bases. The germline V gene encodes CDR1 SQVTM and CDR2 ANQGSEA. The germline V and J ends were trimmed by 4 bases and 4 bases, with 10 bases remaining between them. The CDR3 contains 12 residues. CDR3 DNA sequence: TGCAGCGTTGTTGGGGGGGCAGAGACCCAGTACTTC. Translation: CSVVGGAETQYF.

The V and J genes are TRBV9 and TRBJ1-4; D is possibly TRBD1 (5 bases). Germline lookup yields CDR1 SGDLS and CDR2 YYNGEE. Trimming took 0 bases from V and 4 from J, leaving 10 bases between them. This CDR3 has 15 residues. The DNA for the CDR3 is TGTGCCAGCAGCGTAGGCGGGGACGTTAATGAAAAACTGTTTTTT. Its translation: CASSVGGDVNEKLFF.

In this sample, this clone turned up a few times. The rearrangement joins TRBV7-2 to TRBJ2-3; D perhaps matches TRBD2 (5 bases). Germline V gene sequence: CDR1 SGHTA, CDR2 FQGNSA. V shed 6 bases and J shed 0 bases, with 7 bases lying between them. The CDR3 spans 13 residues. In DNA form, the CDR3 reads TGTGCCAGCAGAGCGGACAGCACAGATACGCAGTATTTT. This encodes CASRADSTDTQYF.

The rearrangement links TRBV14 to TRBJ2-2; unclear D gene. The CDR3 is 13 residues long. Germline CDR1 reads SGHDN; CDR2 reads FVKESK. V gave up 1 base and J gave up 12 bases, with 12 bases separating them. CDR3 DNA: TGTGCCAGCAGCCAAGGTTGGCCAGAACAGCTGTTTTTT. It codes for CASSQGWPEQLFF.

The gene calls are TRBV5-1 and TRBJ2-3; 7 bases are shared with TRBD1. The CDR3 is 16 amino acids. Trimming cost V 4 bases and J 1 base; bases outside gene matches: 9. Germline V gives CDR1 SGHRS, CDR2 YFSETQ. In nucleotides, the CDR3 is TGCGCCAGCAGCCCCCGCGCCGGACAGGGCACAGATACGCAGTATTTT. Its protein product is CASSPRAGQGTDTQYF.

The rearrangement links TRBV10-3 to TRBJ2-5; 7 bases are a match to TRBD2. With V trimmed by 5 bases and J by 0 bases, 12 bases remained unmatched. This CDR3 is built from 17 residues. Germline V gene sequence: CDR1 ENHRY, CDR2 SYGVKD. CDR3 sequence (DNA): TGTGCCATCAGTCCAATCTCGGGGCTAGCGGACCAAGAGACCCAGTACTTC. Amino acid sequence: CAISPISGLADQETQYF.

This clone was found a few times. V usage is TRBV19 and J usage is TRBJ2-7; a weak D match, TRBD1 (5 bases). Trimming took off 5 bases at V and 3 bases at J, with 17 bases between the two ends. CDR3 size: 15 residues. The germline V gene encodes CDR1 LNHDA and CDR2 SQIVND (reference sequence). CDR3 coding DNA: TGTGCCAGTAGTGGATTGGCGAGCACAGGCTACGAGCAGTACTTC. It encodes CASSGLASTGYEQYF. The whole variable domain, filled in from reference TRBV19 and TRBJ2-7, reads DGGITQSPKYLFRKEGQNVTLSCEQNLNHDAMYWYRQDPGQGLRLIYYSQIVNDFQKGDIAEGYSVSREKKESFPLTVTSAQKNPTAFYLCASSGLASTGYEQYFGPGTRLTVT.

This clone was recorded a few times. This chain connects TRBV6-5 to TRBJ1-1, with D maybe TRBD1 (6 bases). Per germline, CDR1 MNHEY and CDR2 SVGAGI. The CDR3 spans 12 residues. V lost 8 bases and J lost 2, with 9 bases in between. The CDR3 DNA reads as TGTGCCAGCGGACAGTATAACACTGAAGCTTTCTTT. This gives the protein CASGQYNTEAFF.